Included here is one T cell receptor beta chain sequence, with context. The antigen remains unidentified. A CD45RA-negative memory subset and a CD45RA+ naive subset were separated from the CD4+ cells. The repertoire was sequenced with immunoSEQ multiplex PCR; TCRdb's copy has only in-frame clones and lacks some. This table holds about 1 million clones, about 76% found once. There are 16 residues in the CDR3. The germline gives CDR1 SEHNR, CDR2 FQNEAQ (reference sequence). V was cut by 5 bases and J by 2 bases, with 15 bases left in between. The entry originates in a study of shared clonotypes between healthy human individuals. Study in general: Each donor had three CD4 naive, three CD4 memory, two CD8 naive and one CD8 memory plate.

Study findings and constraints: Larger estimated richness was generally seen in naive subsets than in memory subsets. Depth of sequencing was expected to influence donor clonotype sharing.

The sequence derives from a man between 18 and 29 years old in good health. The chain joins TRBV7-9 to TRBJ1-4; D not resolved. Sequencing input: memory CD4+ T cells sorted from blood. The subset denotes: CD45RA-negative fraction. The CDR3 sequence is CASSPPGALTNEKLFF. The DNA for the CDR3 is TGTGCCAGCAGCCCCCCCGGAGCCCTTACTAATGAAAAACTGTTTTTT.